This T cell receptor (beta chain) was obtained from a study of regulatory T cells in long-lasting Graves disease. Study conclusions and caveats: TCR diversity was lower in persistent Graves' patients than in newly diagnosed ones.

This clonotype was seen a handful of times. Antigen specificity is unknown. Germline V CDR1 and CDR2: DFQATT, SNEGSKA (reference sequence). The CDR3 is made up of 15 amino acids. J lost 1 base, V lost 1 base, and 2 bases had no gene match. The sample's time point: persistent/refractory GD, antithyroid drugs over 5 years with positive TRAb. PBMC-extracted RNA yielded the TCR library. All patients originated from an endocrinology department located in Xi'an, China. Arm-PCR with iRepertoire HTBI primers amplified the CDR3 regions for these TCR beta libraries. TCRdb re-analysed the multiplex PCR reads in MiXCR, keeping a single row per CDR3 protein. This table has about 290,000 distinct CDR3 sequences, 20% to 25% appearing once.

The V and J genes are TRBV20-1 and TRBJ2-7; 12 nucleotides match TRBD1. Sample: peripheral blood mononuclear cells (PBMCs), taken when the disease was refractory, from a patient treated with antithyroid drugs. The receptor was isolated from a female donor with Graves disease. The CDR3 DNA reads TGCAGTGCTAGAGGGGGACAGGGGGCTTCCTACGAGCAGTACTTC. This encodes CSARGGQGASYEQYF.